The 9 T cell receptor beta chains below come from one sample, sequenced in a study of cytomegalovirus exposure and HLA in healthy donors. The study ran its PCR with 60 Vbeta and 13 Jbeta primers. Clones were read by immunoSEQ multiplex PCR, and TCRdb kept only the in-frame ones, dropping some. The sample contains about 130,000 clones, around four fifths of which appear only once. Material: PBMCs. Receptors were obtained from a male donor in good health and CMV-seronegative.

The V call is TRBV19, the J call TRBJ1-1; TRBD1 matches 7 bases. J was trimmed by 5 bases and V by 3 bases; bases with no gene match: 6. This CDR3 comprises 14 residues. Germline V gives CDR1 LNHDA, CDR2 SQIVND (reference sequence). The CDR3: CASSIRQGETEAFF. The CDR3 coding sequence is TGTGCCAGTAGTATCCGACAGGGTGAGACTGAAGCTTTCTTT. Combining the CDR3 with reference TRBV19 and TRBJ1-1 gives the whole variable domain DGGITQSPKYLFRKEGQNVTLSCEQNLNHDAMYWYRQDPGQGLRLIYYSQIVNDFQKGDIAEGYSVSREKKESFPLTVTSAQKNPTAFYLCASSIRQGETEAFFGQGTRLTVV.

V and J are TRBV4-2 and TRBJ2-1, with TRBD2 as a possible D gene (7 bases). V lost 0 bases to trimming and J lost 4 bases, with 13 bases between them. This CDR3 region has 16 residues. Germline CDR1 and CDR2: LGHNA and YNFKEQ. The CDR3 sequence is CASSQEEGGVYNEQFF. CDR3 DNA: TGTGCCAGCAGCCAAGAGGAGGGGGGGGTTTACAATGAGCAGTTCTTC.

V gene TRBV7-2 combines with J gene TRBJ2-7; D unresolved. Germline CDR1 SGHTA, CDR2 FQGNSA. Trimming took off 5 bases at V and 3 bases at J, with 11 bases between the two ends. The CDR3 is 13 amino acids. This CDR3 is CASSRTENYEQYF. Written as DNA, the CDR3 is TGTGCCAGCAGCCGAACAGAGAACTACGAGCAGTACTTC.

This clone was recorded a few times. J is TRBJ2-5 and V is TRBV7-9; D is perhaps TRBD2 (6 bases). Germline CDR1 is SEHNR and CDR2 is FQNEAQ (reference sequence). CDR3 size: 13 residues. V was clipped by 6 bases and J by 5 bases, with 13 bases between them. The CDR3: CASRQGLPETQYF. The DNA for the CDR3 is TGTGCCAGCAGGCAGGGACTCCCGGAGACCCAGTACTTC.

This clone was observed a handful of times. V usage is TRBV19 and J usage is TRBJ2-7, with a tentative D call TRBD2 (5 bases). V was clipped by 4 bases and J by 4 bases, with 17 bases between them. The CDR3 has 15 amino acids. CDR1 and CDR2 (germline): LNHDA, SQIVND (reference sequence). CDR3 region: CASSRTGNPSYEQYF. The CDR3 DNA is TGTGCCAGTAGTAGGACGGGAAACCCTTCATACGAGCAGTACTTC.

The rearrangement joins TRBV7-2 to TRBJ2-3; 12 nucleotides align to TRBD2. Germline trimming cut 6 bases from V and 0 bases from J; bases unmatched to any gene: 4. CDR3 size: 16 residues. Looked up from germline, CDR1 is SGHTA and CDR2 is FQGNSA. CDR3 sequence (DNA): TGTGCCAGCAGACTAGCGGGAGGAGTTAGCACAGATACGCAGTATTTT. It specifies CASRLAGGVSTDTQYF.

This sequence joins TRBV5-4 and TRBJ2-5, with 7 bases fitting TRBD2. In germline, CDR1 is SGHNT, CDR2 YYREEE (reference sequence). Trimming at V came to 2 bases and at J to 4 bases, leaving 5 bases not matched to a gene. The CDR3 totals 14 residues. CDR3 coding DNA: TGTGCCAGCAGCTTATCAGGGAGGGGAGAGACCCAGTACTTC. This encodes CASSLSGRGETQYF.

The chain carries TRBV19 and TRBJ2-1; D unresolved. V lost 3 bases to trimming and J lost 15 bases, with 21 bases between them. In germline, CDR1 is LNHDA, CDR2 SQIVND (reference sequence). The CDR3 length is 14 residues. The CDR3 region has the DNA TGTGCCAGTAGTATGGGCCTAAATTACAATGAGTGGTTCTTC. This translates into CASSMGLNYNEWFF.

The V call is TRBV19, the J call TRBJ1-5, with D possibly being TRBD1 (5 bases). Germline CDR1 is LNHDA and CDR2 is SQIVND (reference sequence). Between the trimmed V and J ends, which lost 3 bases and 3 bases, there was a span of 12 bases. This CDR3 contains 15 residues. CDR3 nucleotide sequence: TGTGCCAGTAGTATTCTCGGGGGATCCAATCAGCCCCAGCATTTT. Amino acid sequence: CASSILGGSNQPQHF.